The TCR beta chain under discussion was sequenced for a study of T cell responses to AZD1222 COVID-19 vaccine. Study results and limitations: Once two AZD1222 doses were given, Spike-specific TCR breadth and depth went up. AZD1222 recipients seropositive at baseline numbered only 5 to 7. Clonal diversity was possibly underestimated, and the donors were mostly white British, with more females.

Second-dose schedules of about 4 or about 12 weeks were combined. The protocol was immunoSEQ multiplex PCR, while the TCRdb copy is restricted to in-frame clones and leaves out a portion. The sample carries about 140,000 clones, over 80% recorded once. With respect to this clone: Its antigen remains unidentified.

The source was peripheral blood, collected 28 days after the second AZD1222 dose. The TCR sequence derives from an adult who received the AZD1222 COVID-19 vaccine.

The CDR3 DNA sequence: TGTGCCAGCAGCCAAGACGGGACTAGCGGGAGCGGGGAGCTGTTTTTT. Translation: CASSQDGTSGSGELFF. The chain links TRBV4-2 to TRBJ2-2, with 14 bases matching TRBD2. Trimming took 0 bases from V and 7 from J; bases not matched to a gene: 1. The CDR3 is 16 amino acids. Germline CDR1 and CDR2: LGHNA and YNFKEQ.